This T cell receptor (beta chain) comes out of a study of OX40 agonist ivuxolimab in advanced cancers. Study background: Age averaged around 54 years (range roughly 23 to 90), and roughly 82% were male. Study-wide results and caveats: Normalized T-cell clonal expansion was also low in a subset of nonresponders.

Details on this clone: Its specificity is not known.

With autoimmune disease history or systemic immunosuppression, patients were excluded. The ends were cut back, 0 bases at V and 4 bases at J, with 7 bases in the middle. Germline V CDR1 and CDR2: SGHNT, YYREEE (reference sequence). This CDR3 is built from 13 residues. Method: immunoSEQ multiplex PCR; TCRdb's copy keeps in-frame clones and lacks some. The sample has about 68,000 clones, about 90% seen once. This TCR came from an adult with an advanced solid tumor such as melanoma, head and neck, liver or kidney cancer. The material was CD4+ or CD8+ T cells sorted from blood, obtained in a trial of the OX40 agonist ivuxolimab. V is TRBV5-4 and J is TRBJ1-2; tentative D call: TRBD1 (5 bases). The CDR3: CASSLDRTYGYTF. The DNA for the CDR3 is TGTGCCAGCAGCTTGGACAGGACCTATGGCTACACCTTC.